This section outlines one T cell receptor beta chain sequence together with its context. CDR3 length equals 14 residues. Germline CDR1 LGHDT, CDR2 YNNKEL (reference sequence). V was pared by 8 bases and J by 12 bases, with 20 bases between. The sample belongs to a study of blood T cell repertoires in COVID-19. Study at large: The samples span acute and convalescent COVID-19 from the United States, Italy and Spain. The cDNA or gDNA used as material had been derived from T cells, B-cell-depleted T cells, or PBMCs.

Original data processing: Estimation of nucleated cell counts relied on the amplification of reference gene primers. Only in-frame clones appear in the TCRdb table, and some are missing; sequencing was by immunoSEQ multiplex PCR. V, J and clone size were drawn from that table, and D and trimming were deduced from the DNA. In the table there are roughly 200,000 clones, about 83% of which are singletons. The rearrangement joins TRBV3-1 (or the pseudogene TRBV3-2) to TRBJ1-6; possible D gene TRBD1, 5 bases. Sample: peripheral blood. The receptor was derived from a man aged 60 to 69 who had recovered from COVID-19. The CDR3 spells CASRPLQSQGPLHF. The CDR3 DNA reads as TGTGCCAGCCGGCCGTTGCAGAGCCAGGGACCCCTCCACTTT.